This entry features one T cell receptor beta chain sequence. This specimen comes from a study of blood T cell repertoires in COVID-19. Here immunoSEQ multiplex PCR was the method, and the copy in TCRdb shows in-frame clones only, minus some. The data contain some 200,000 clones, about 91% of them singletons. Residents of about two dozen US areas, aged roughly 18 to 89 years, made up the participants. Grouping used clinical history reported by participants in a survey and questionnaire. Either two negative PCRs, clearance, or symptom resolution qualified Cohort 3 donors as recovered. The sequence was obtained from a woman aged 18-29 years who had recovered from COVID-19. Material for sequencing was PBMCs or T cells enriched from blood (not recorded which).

The CDR3 loop reads CASSERQGGDTGELFF. For the CDR3, the DNA is TGTGCCAGCAGTGAGAGACAGGGGGGAGACACCGGGGAGCTGTTTTTT. The V gene is TRBV2, the J gene TRBJ2-2; 9 positions match TRBD1. Losses at the gene ends were 3 bases for V and 3 bases for J; bases not matched to a gene: 5. The CDR3 extends over 16 amino acids. CDR1 and CDR2 (germline): SNHLY, FYNNEI.